These 22 T cell receptor beta chains came from one sample sequenced in a study of blood T cell repertoires in COVID-19 (dated by TCRdb to the early 2020s). Library preparation used the immunoSEQ multiplex PCR assay. TCRdb obtained this table from immuneACCESS and retained in-frame rearrangements with V and J assigned. These tables miss some clones; where compared with another copy, unresolved V genes account for less than half of the shortfall, and the remainder is unexplained. Present in this sample are approximately 180,000 clones, 82% of which were seen just once. The ten largest clones add up to about 5% of the sample. The sample consisted of PBMCs or T cells enriched from blood (not recorded which). The receptors stem from a woman aged 55-69 years with acute COVID-19.

The chain is built from TRBV10-2 and TRBJ1-4; D is unresolved. The V and J ends lost 6 bases and 0 bases respectively, with 8 bases between them. CDR3 length: 14 amino acids. CDR1 and CDR2 (germline): WSHSY, SAAADI. CDR3 sequence: CASSGGATNEKLFF. The CDR3, as DNA: TGCGCCAGCAGCGGCGGGGCAACTAATGAAAAACTGTTTTTT.

The chain's CDR3 is CAIDSGANVLTF. The CDR3 DNA reads as TGTGCCATAGACTCTGGGGCCAACGTCCTGACTTTC. The chain carries TRBV2 and TRBJ2-6, with D unresolved. Trimming shortened V by 10 bases and J by 0 bases, and 4 bases separated the two germline ends. This CDR3 region has 12 residues. Germline CDR1 and CDR2: SNHLY and FYNNEI. The variable domain in full, with the rest retrieved from reference TRBV2 and TRBJ2-6, is EPEVTQTPSHQVTQMGQEVILRCVPISNHLYFYWYRQILGQKVEFLVSFYNNEISEKSEIFDDQFSVERPDGSNFTLKIRSTKLEDSAMYFCAIDSGANVLTFGAGSRLTVL.

There are a few counts of this clone. CDR3 DNA: TGTGCCAGCAGCCGTGGACTAGCGGGAGGGTCGTCCTTCTACGAGCAGTACTTC. This translates into CASSRGLAGGSSFYEQYF. The genes are TRBV6-2 or TRBV6-3 and TRBJ2-7; 15 bases align to TRBD2. The CDR3 has 18 amino acids. V dropped 6 bases and J dropped 3; count of bases not matched to a gene: 12. Germline loops: CDR1 MNHEY, CDR2 SVGEGT.

J is TRBJ2-1 and V is TRBV29-1; 11 bases match TRBD2. The CDR3 has 16 residues. Looked up from germline, CDR1 is SQVTM and CDR2 is ANQGSEA. Trimming at V came to 4 bases and at J to 7 bases, leaving 12 bases not matched to a gene. The DNA of the CDR3 is TGCAGCGTTGTTAGCGGGAGGGCCGCCGCAACGAATGAGCAGTTCTTC. Protein product: CSVVSGRAAATNEQFF.

The rearrangement uses TRBV21-1 and TRBJ1-5; the table's D gene call, TRBD1, was not cross checked with the DNA. TRBV21-1 is a pseudogene locus. The CDR3 contains 14 residues. The CDR3 region has the DNA TGTGCCAGCAGCAAAGGACAGGGCAATCAGCCCCAGCATTTT. This encodes CASSKGQGNQPQHF.

The CDR3, as DNA: TGTGCCAGCTCACCACCACACCTTCGGACAGGGGGTGAAAAACTGTTTTTT. Translation: CASSPPHLRTGGEKLFF. J is TRBJ1-4 and V is TRBV18, with 10 nucleotides matching TRBD1. The J segment lost 7 bases and the V segment lost 0 bases, leaving 8 bases of the junction unmatched. The CDR3 covers 17 residues. Germline V gene sequence: CDR1 KGHSH, CDR2 LQKENI.

This clone was picked up many times. The chain recombines TRBV9 with TRBJ2-1, with D unresolved. Trimming took off 3 bases at V and 0 bases at J, with 13 bases between the two ends. The CDR3 spans 16 residues. In germline, CDR1 is SGDLS, CDR2 YYNGEE. This CDR3 reads CASSALGRSSYNEQFF. CDR3 DNA: TGTGCCAGCAGCGCGTTAGGTCGGAGCTCCTACAATGAGCAGTTCTTC.

The chain recombines TRBV6-5 with TRBJ2-3; 7 bases line up with TRBD2. Trimming took 4 bases from V and 5 from J; bases not matched to a gene: 9. Germline V gene sequence: CDR1 MNHEY, CDR2 SVGAGI. The CDR3 runs to 15 residues. The CDR3 nucleotides read TGTGCCAGCAGTTCAAGCGGGACCCGGCGAGATACGCAGTATTTT. It translates to CASSSSGTRRDTQYF.

J is TRBJ2-4 and V is TRBV7-2; D is ambiguous. V lost 5 bases, J lost 0 bases, and 14 bases lay in between. The germline CDR1 and CDR2 sequences are SGHTA and FQGNSA. The CDR3 extends over 16 amino acids. CDR3 sequence (DNA): TGTGCCAGCAGCCCCCGACTTACCTTAGCCAAAAACATTCAGTACTTC. This sequence encodes CASSPRLTLAKNIQYF.

The rearrangement links TRBV4-1 to TRBJ1-4; possibly TRBD1 for D (6 bases). There are 18 residues in the CDR3. From germline, CDR1 is MGHRA and CDR2 YSYEKL. The ends were cut back, 1 base at V and 0 bases at J, with 15 bases in the middle. In DNA form, the CDR3 reads TGCGCCAGCAGCCAAGGGCAGGGGAGTCCCTCAACTAATGAAAAACTGTTTTTT. Residues: CASSQGQGSPSTNEKLFF.

The V call is TRBV28, the J call TRBJ2-3, with TRBD2 as a possible D gene (5 bases). The CDR3 is 16 residues long. The V gene's germline CDR1 is MDHEN and CDR2 SYDVKM. V lost 3 bases to trimming and J lost 0 bases, with 13 bases between them. CDR3 nucleotides: TGTGCCAGCAGTTTTTTCGCGGAGGTTAGCACAGATACGCAGTATTTT. This encodes CASSFFAEVSTDTQYF.

The chain is built from TRBV5-1 and TRBJ1-6; D is uncertain. V was clipped by 7 bases and J by 8 bases, with 16 bases between them. Germline V CDR1 and CDR2: SGHRS, YFSETQ. This CDR3 is 14 amino acids long. The CDR3 DNA follows: TGCGCCAGCTCCACCGTGCGGGGAGATTCACCCCTCCACTTT. It encodes CASSTVRGDSPLHF. Full variable domain (rest looked up from reference TRBV5-1 and TRBJ1-6): KAGVTQTPRYLIKTRGQQVTLSCSPISGHRSVSWYQQTPGQGLQFLFEYFSETQRNKGNFPGRFSGRQFSNSRSEMNVSTLELGDSALYLCASSTVRGDSPLHFGNGTRLTVT.

The chain is built from TRBV5-1 and TRBJ1-2; D remains ambiguous. Trimming took 0 bases from V and 4 from J, leaving 7 bases between them. Germline loops: CDR1 SGHRS, CDR2 YFSETQ. The CDR3 length is 13 residues. This chain's CDR3 is CASSLDVSYGYTF. The DNA for the CDR3 is TGCGCCAGCAGCTTGGATGTGAGCTATGGCTACACCTTC. The full variable domain, rest sourced from reference TRBV5-1 and TRBJ1-2, is KAGVTQTPRYLIKTRGQQVTLSCSPISGHRSVSWYQQTPGQGLQFLFEYFSETQRNKGNFPGRFSGRQFSNSRSEMNVSTLELGDSALYLCASSLDVSYGYTFGSGTRLTVV.

The rearrangement joins TRBV10-3 to TRBJ2-5; D possibly corresponds to TRBD2 (6 bases). This CDR3 comprises 14 residues. Germline V CDR1 and CDR2: ENHRY, SYGVKD. Between the trimmed V and J ends, which lost 5 bases and 5 bases, there was a span of 15 bases. CDR3 amino acids: CAISPTLSGETQYF. The CDR3 nucleotides are TGTGCCATCAGTCCCACCCTCAGCGGGGAGACCCAGTACTTC.

J is TRBJ1-1 and V is TRBV2; TRBD1 aligns across 7 bases. CDR1 and CDR2 (germline): SNHLY, FYNNEI. The CDR3 has 14 amino acids. V shed 6 bases, J shed 5 bases, and the junction held 9 bases outside the gene matches. The CDR3 DNA is TGTGCCAGCAGAGCGACAGGGTACGGGACTGAAGCTTTCTTT. It encodes CASRATGYGTEAFF.

As concerns this clone: As the CDR3 is not closed by the conserved phenylalanine or tryptophan, this likely results from a read error. The DNA is left out, because the CDR3 cannot be placed on it with certainty; the CDR3 is given as TCRdb lists it. The genes are TRBV7-9 and TRBJ1-4. The germline V gene encodes CDR1 SEHNR and CDR2 FQNEAQ (reference sequence). Both ends counted, the CDR3 spans 14 residues. CDR3 amino acids: CASSSRHGRDSDSL.

The V gene is TRBV5-1, the J gene TRBJ1-2; the D is unclear. The CDR3 has 14 amino acids. The V and J ends lost 4 bases and 8 bases respectively, with 18 bases between them. The germline V gene has CDR1 SGHRS and CDR2 YFSETQ. The CDR3 is CASSGTGYLGGYTF. The DNA of the CDR3 is TGCGCCAGCAGCGGAACGGGATACTTGGGAGGCTACACCTTC.

The rearrangement uses TRBV7-2 and TRBJ1-2; D is possibly TRBD1 (6 bases). V was shortened by 5 bases and J by 6 bases, with 10 bases between the two germline ends. The CDR3 is made up of 12 amino acids. Germline V CDR1 and CDR2: SGHTA, FQGNSA. CDR3 coding DNA: TGTGCCAGCAGCACACAGGGTCATGGCTACACCTTC. Protein sequence: CASSTQGHGYTF.

This clone has a handful of counts. The rearrangement uses TRBV6-4 and TRBJ2-1; D remains unclear. Looked up from germline, CDR1 is MRHNA and CDR2 is SNTAGT. The V and J ends lost 3 bases and 0 bases respectively, with 9 bases between them. The CDR3 contains 15 residues. In nucleotides, the CDR3 is TGTGCCAGCAGTGAGAGCATAAGCTCCTACAATGAGCAGTTCTTC. It translates to CASSESISSYNEQFF.

The chain links TRBV5-1 to TRBJ1-4, with D unresolved. The CDR3 has 15 amino acids. The germline gives CDR1 SGHRS, CDR2 YFSETQ. V was shortened by 0 bases and J by 4 bases, with 10 bases between the two germline ends. In DNA form, the CDR3 reads TGCGCCAGCAGCTTGGCGGGTCGGATTAATGAAAAACTGTTTTTT. It translates to CASSLAGRINEKLFF.

V gene TRBV11-2 combines with J gene TRBJ2-2; TRBD2 agrees at 9 bases. This CDR3 comprises 16 residues. Germline trimming cut 5 bases from V and 2 bases from J; bases unmatched to any gene: 6. CDR1 is SGHAT and CDR2 is FQNNGV in the germline V gene. The CDR3 DNA reads TGTGCCAGCAGCCGGCAGACTAGCGGAAACACCGGGGAGCTGTTTTTT. Translation: CASSRQTSGNTGELFF.

This clone was detected only a few times. The V call is TRBV6-1, the J call TRBJ1-2; maybe TRBD1 (5 bases). Germline V gene sequence: CDR1 MNHNS, CDR2 SASEGT. The germline V and J ends were trimmed by 2 bases and 4 bases, with 8 bases remaining between them. The CDR3 is made up of 13 amino acids. The CDR3 DNA is TGTGCCAGCAGTGAAAGACAGATCTATGGCTACACCTTC. It codes for CASSERQIYGYTF.